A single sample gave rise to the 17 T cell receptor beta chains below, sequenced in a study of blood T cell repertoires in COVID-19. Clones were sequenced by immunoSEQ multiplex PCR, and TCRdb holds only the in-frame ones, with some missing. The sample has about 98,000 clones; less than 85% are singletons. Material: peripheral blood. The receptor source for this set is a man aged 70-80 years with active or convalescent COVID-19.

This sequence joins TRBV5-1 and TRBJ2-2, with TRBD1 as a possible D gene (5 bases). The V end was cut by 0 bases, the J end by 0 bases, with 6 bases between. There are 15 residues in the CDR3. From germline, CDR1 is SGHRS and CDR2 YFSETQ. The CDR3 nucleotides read TGCGCCAGCAGCTTGGGGACACCGAACACCGGGGAGCTGTTTTTT. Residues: CASSLGTPNTGELFF.

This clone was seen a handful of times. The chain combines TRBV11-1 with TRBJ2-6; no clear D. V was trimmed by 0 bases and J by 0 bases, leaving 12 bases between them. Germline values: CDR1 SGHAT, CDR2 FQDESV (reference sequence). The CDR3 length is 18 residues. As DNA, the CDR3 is TGTGCCAGCAGCTTAGCGCCGAACTCCTTCTCTGGGGCCAACGTCCTGACTTTC. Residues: CASSLAPNSFSGANVLTF.

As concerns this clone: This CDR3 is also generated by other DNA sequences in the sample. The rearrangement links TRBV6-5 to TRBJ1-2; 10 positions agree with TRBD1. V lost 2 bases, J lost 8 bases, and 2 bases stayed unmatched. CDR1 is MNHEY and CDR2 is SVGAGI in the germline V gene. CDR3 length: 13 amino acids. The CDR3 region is CASSYGTGVGYTF. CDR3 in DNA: TGTGCCAGCAGTTACGGGACAGGGGTCGGCTACACCTTC.

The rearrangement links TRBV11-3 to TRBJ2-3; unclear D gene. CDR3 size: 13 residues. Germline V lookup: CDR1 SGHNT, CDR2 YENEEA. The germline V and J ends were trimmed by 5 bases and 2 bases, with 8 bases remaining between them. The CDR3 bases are TGTGCCAGCAGCCCCCCCCACACAGATACGCAGTATTTT. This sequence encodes CASSPPHTDTQYF.

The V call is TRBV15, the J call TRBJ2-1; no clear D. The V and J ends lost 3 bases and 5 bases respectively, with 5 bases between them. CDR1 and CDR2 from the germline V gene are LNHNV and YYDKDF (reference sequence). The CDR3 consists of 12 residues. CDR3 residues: CATSRYNNEQFF. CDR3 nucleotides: TGTGCCACCAGCAGGTACAACAATGAGCAGTTCTTC.

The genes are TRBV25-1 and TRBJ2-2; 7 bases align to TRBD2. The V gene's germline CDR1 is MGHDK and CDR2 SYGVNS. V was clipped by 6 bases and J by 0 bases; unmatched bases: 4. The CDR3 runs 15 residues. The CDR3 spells CASRLAGSNTGELFF. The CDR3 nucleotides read TGTGCCAGCAGGTTAGCGGGTTCGAACACCGGGGAGCTGTTTTTT.

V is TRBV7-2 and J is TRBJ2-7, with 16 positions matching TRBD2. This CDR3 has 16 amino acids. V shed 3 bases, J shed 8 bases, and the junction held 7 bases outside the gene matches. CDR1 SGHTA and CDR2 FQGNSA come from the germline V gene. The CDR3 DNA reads TGTGCCAGCAGCTTGGGGACTAGCGGGGGGGTTGTCCAGCAGTACTTC. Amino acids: CASSLGTSGGVVQQYF.

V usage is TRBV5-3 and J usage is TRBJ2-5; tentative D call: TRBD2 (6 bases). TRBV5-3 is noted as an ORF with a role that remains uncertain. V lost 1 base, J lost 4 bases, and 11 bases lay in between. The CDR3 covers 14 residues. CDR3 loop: CARSLKKGGETQYF. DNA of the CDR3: TGTGCCAGAAGCTTGAAAAAGGGAGGAGAGACCCAGTACTTC.

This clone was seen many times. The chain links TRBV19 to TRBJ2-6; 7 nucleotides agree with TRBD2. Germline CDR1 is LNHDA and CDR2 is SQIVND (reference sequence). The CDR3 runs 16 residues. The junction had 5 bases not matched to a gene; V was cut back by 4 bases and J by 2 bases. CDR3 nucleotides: TGTGCCAGTAGTAGGGGGGGAAGGCCTGGGGCCAACGTCCTGACTTTC. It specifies CASSRGGRPGANVLTF.

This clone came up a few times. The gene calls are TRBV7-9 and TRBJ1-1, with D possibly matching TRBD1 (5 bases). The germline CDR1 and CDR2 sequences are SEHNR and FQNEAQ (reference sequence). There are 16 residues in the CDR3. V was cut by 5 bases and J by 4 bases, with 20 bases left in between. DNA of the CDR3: TGTGCCAGCAGCCCGAACCTCAGGGTGGGCTCCACTGAAGCTTTCTTT. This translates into CASSPNLRVGSTEAFF.

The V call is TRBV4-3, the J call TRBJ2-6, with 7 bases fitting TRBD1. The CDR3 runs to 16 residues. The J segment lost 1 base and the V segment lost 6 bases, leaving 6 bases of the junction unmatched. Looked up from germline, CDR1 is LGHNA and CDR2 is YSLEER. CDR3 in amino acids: CASSPTGLSGANVLTF. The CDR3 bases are TGCGCCAGCAGTCCGACAGGGTTGTCTGGGGCCAACGTCCTGACTTTC.

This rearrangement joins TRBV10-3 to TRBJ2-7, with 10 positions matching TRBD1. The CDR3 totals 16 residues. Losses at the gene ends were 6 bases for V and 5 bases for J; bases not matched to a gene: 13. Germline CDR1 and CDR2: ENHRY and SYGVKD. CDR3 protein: CAISSDTGTGVHEQYF. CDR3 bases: TGTGCCATCAGCTCCGATACCGGGACAGGGGTCCACGAGCAGTACTTC.

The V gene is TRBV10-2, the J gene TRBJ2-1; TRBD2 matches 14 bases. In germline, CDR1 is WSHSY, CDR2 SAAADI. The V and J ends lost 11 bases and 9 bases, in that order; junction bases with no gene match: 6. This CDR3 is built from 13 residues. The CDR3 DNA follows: TGCGCCTGCGGGACTAGCGGGGGCGGTGAGCAGTTCTTC. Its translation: CACGTSGGGEQFF.

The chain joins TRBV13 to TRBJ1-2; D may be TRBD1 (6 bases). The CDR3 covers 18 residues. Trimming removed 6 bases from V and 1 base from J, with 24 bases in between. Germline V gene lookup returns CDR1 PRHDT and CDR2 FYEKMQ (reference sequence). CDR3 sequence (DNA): TGTGCCAGCAGGACTATTAAAGGGGGGGCCCCTTATAACTATGGCTACACCTTC. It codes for CASRTIKGGAPYNYGYTF. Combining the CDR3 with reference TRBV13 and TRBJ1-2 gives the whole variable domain AAGVIQSPRHLIKEKRETATLKCYPIPRHDTVYWYQQGPGQDPQFLISFYEKMQSDKGSIPDRFSAQQFSDYHSELNMSSLELGDSALYFCASRTIKGGAPYNYGYTFGSGTRLTVV.

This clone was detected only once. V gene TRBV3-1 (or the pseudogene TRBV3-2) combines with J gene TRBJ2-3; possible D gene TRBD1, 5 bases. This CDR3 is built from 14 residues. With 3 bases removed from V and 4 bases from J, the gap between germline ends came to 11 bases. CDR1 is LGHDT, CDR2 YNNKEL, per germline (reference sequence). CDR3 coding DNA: TGTGCCAGCAGCCATACGCAGGGCGCAGATACGCAGTATTTT. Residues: CASSHTQGADTQYF.

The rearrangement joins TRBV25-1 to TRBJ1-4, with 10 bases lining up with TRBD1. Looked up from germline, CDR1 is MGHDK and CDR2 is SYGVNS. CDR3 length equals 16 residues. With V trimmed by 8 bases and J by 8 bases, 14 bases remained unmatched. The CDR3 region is CASLPGQGPLLEKLFF. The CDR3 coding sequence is TGTGCCAGCCTCCCGGGACAGGGGCCCCTTTTGGAAAAACTGTTTTTT. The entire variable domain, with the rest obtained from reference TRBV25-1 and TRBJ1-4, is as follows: EADIYQTPRYLVIGTGKKITLECSQTMGHDKMYWYQQDPGMELHLIHYSYGVNSTEKGDLSSESTVSRIRTEHFPLTLESARPSHTSQYLCASLPGQGPLLEKLFFGSGTQLSVL.

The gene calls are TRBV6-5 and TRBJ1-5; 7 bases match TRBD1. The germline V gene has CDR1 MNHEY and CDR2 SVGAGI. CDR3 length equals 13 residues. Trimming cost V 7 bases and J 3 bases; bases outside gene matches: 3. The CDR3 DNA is TGTGCCAGCACGACAGGGATCAATCAGCCCCAGCATTTT. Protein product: CASTTGINQPQHF.